Listed here are 24 T cell receptor beta chains from one sample, sequenced in a study of T cells in Graves' hyperthyroidism and ophthalmopathy. TCR beta CDR3 regions were amplified from RNA. RT-PCR in the first round (using the HTBI primer set) targeted the TCR CDR3. TCRdb independently ran MiXCR on the multiplex PCR reads; one entry per CDR3 protein. The table shows about 380,000 distinct CDR3 sequences, with 13% occurring only once. The sample consisted of blood. These receptors all come from a man aged 25-40 years with Graves' hyperthyroidism that later progressed to Graves' ophthalmopathy.

The rearrangement uses TRBV18 and TRBJ2-5; D perhaps matches TRBD1 (6 bases). V lost 2 bases and J 2 bases, leaving 12 bases between the germline ends. The CDR3 covers 15 residues. CDR1 and CDR2 (germline): KGHSH, LQKENI. This CDR3 is CASSPVFRGQETQYF. In DNA, the CDR3 is TGTGCCAGCTCACCAGTGTTCAGGGGTCAAGAGACCCAGTACTTC.

This clonotype was seen at least ten times. The CDR3 reads CASSSPEGTASSYEQYF. The CDR3 bases are TGCGCCAGCAGCTCGCCGGAAGGGACTGCTTCCTCCTACGAGCAGTACTTC. This chain links TRBV5-1 with TRBJ2-7; D may be TRBD2 (6 bases). This CDR3 region has 17 residues. Germline V gene lookup returns CDR1 SGHRS and CDR2 YFSETQ. V was pared by 3 bases and J by 0 bases, with 19 bases between.

This clonotype was counted at least ten times. The chain combines TRBV7-9 with TRBJ1-1; perhaps TRBD1 as D (6 bases). The CDR3 is 16 residues long. Per the germline V gene, CDR1 is SEHNR and CDR2 is FQNEAQ (reference sequence). The V and J ends lost 1 base and 2 bases respectively, with 14 bases between them. The CDR3 spells CASSLGYGGLNTEAFF. CDR3 in DNA: TGTGCCAGCAGCTTAGGGTATGGGGGGCTAAACACTGAAGCTTTCTTT.

Ten or more counts support this clonotype. The chain employs TRBV28 and TRBJ2-1; 8 nucleotides align to TRBD2. The junction had 14 bases not matched to a gene; V was cut back by 7 bases and J by 0 bases. The CDR3 runs 18 residues. Germline CDR1 and CDR2: MDHEN and SYDVKM. CDR3 region: CASMTLSGSAFSYNEQFF. DNA of the CDR3: TGTGCCAGCATGACACTGAGCGGGAGTGCTTTCTCCTACAATGAGCAGTTCTTC.

This clonotype appeared a few times. The rearrangement links TRBV4-2 to TRBJ1-1; possibly TRBD1 for D (6 bases). V was pared by 4 bases and J by 0 bases, with 9 bases between. Germline V CDR1 and CDR2: LGHNA, YNFKEQ. The CDR3 has 14 residues. The CDR3 sequence is CASSRGHMNTEAFF. DNA for the CDR3: TGTGCCAGCAGCCGGGGACATATGAACACTGAAGCTTTCTTT.

This clonotype has only a few counts. The chain combines TRBV5-1 with TRBJ1-2; D is ambiguous. The CDR3 consists of 13 residues. CDR1 and CDR2 from the germline V gene are SGHRS and YFSETQ. The ends were cut back, 0 bases at V and 6 bases at J, with 9 bases in the middle. The CDR3 spells CASSLVVTDGYTF. The CDR3 coding sequence is TGCGCCAGCAGCTTGGTCGTAACAGATGGCTACACCTTC.

The chain uses TRBV19 and TRBJ2-1; D is unclear. The CDR3 sequence is 17 residues long. Germline V CDR1 and CDR2: LNHDA, SQIVND (reference sequence). Trimming pared 0 bases from V and 0 bases from J, leaving 12 bases between. The CDR3 reads CASSIDPDFYSYNEQFF. CDR3 in DNA: TGTGCCAGTAGTATAGACCCTGACTTTTACTCCTACAATGAGCAGTTCTTC.

This clonotype has just a few counts. This chain uses TRBV28 with TRBJ1-1, with D possibly TRBD1 on 6 matching bases. V lost 2 bases and J 0 bases, leaving 16 bases between the germline ends. The CDR3 has 17 amino acids. From germline, CDR1 is MDHEN and CDR2 SYDVKM. The chain's CDR3 is CASSLGGGRILNTEAFF. The DNA for the CDR3 is TGTGCCAGCAGTTTAGGGGGGGGGCGTATTTTGAACACTGAAGCTTTCTTT.

The J gene is TRBJ1-6, the V gene TRBV3-1; D is unclear. Germline V gene sequence: CDR1 LGHDT, CDR2 YNNKEL (reference sequence). Trimming cost V 1 base and J 8 bases, with 12 bases left between them. There are 15 residues in the CDR3. The CDR3 spells CASSQVREDDSPLHF. CDR3 DNA: TGTGCCAGCAGCCAAGTTCGTGAGGATGATTCACCCCTCCACTTT.

This clonotype was found many times. This chain connects TRBV28 to TRBJ1-5; D ambiguous. The CDR3 length is 17 residues. V shed 4 bases and J shed 2 bases, with 18 bases lying between them. Germline CDR1 is MDHEN and CDR2 is SYDVKM. The CDR3 protein is CASSSRGSVIRNQPQHF. CDR3 in DNA: TGTGCCAGCAGTTCTAGAGGATCGGTTATACGCAATCAGCCCCAGCATTTT.

This clonotype was seen many times. J is TRBJ2-5 and V is TRBV12-3 or TRBV12-4; perhaps TRBD1 as D (7 bases). Trimming cost V 5 bases and J 2 bases, with 12 bases left between them. The CDR3 loop spans 14 amino acids. CDR3 protein: CASSTQGRQETQYF. The CDR3 bases are TGTGCCAGCAGTACACAGGGGAGGCAAGAGACCCAGTACTTC.

This clonotype was counted a few times. This could be a read error, since a much larger clone is one nucleotide away. CDR3 amino acids: CASSPVGGSYNGQFF. Written as DNA, the CDR3 is TGTGCCAGCAGTCCTGTGGGGGGGTCTTACAATGGGCAGTTCTTC. This chain joins TRBV12-3 or TRBV12-4 and TRBJ2-1, with TRBD2 matching over 7 bases. The CDR3 covers 15 residues.

This clonotype was seen repeatedly, ten times or more. The rearrangement joins TRBV28 to TRBJ1-6; 7 bases line up with TRBD1. Per the germline V gene, CDR1 is MDHEN and CDR2 is SYDVKM. Trimming removed 4 bases from V and 9 bases from J; junction bases left unmatched: 6. The CDR3 consists of 14 residues. The CDR3 DNA reads as TGTGCCAGCAGTTACGGGCAGGGGGTTTCACCCCTCCACTTT. This gives the protein CASSYGQGVSPLHF.

There are many counts of this clonotype. The rearrangement uses TRBV7-6 and TRBJ2-7, with D uncertain. The V gene lost 4 bases and the J gene lost 5 bases, with 12 bases spanning the gap. The CDR3 loop spans 13 amino acids. From germline, CDR1 is SGHVS and CDR2 FNYEAQ. CDR3 amino acids: CASSSGPGDEQYF. The CDR3, as DNA: TGTGCCAGCAGCTCCGGGCCGGGCGACGAGCAGTACTTC.

This clonotype was detected only a few times. The V call is TRBV5-1, the J call TRBJ1-1; the D is unclear. Per the germline V gene, CDR1 is SGHRS and CDR2 is YFSETQ. V shed 1 base and J shed 5 bases, with 12 bases lying between them. The length of the CDR3 is 14 residues. The CDR3, as DNA: TGCGCCAGCAGCTTGACAGTCGGGAGGACTGAAGCTTTCTTT. Translated: CASSLTVGRTEAFF.

This clonotype was seen repeatedly, ten times or more. The V gene is TRBV7-9, the J gene TRBJ1-4; maybe TRBD1 (5 bases). The CDR3 runs to 12 residues. Germline CDR1 SEHNR, CDR2 FQNEAQ (reference sequence). The V end was cut by 1 base, the J end by 10 bases, with 7 bases between. The CDR3 sequence is CASSLGGAKLFF. CDR3 nucleotide sequence: TGTGCCAGCAGCTTAGGGGGCGCAAAACTGTTTTTT.

This clonotype was seen a handful of times. This chain joins TRBV30 and TRBJ1-6, with 10 bases lining up with TRBD1. Unmatched junction bases numbered 1, after V lost 0 bases and J lost 8 bases. The germline V gene has CDR1 GTSNPN and CDR2 SVGIG (reference sequence). This CDR3 region has 14 residues. In DNA, the CDR3 is TGTGCCTGGAGTGTAGGACAGGGGGATTCACCCCTCCACTTT. Its protein product is CAWSVGQGDSPLHF.

The rearrangement links TRBV9 to TRBJ1-2; perhaps TRBD1 as D (6 bases). Germline CDR1 is SGDLS and CDR2 is YYNGEE. This CDR3 region has 14 residues. V was shortened by 3 bases and J by 2 bases, with 11 bases between the two germline ends. The CDR3 region is CASSAGDRNYGYTF. The CDR3 DNA reads as TGTGCCAGCAGCGCAGGCGACAGGAACTATGGCTACACCTTC. The variable domain in full, with the rest retrieved from reference TRBV9 and TRBJ1-2, is DSGVTQTPKHLITATGQRVTLRCSPRSGDLSVYWYQQSLDQGLQFLIQYYNGEERAKGNILERFSAQQFPDLHSELNLSSLELGDSALYFCASSAGDRNYGYTFGSGTRLTVV.

The sample holds many counts of this clonotype. The chain uses TRBV12-3 or TRBV12-4 and TRBJ2-3; 7 bases are a match to TRBD1. The CDR3 is 14 residues long. The junction had 5 bases not matched to a gene; V was cut back by 5 bases and J by 3 bases. The CDR3 region has the DNA TGTGCCAGCAGTACACAGGGGATAACAGATACGCAGTATTTT. Translation: CASSTQGITDTQYF.

This clonotype was counted ten times or more. As DNA, the CDR3 is TGCAGTGCTAGTGGGGGGTACAACACTGAAGCTTTCTTT. Translating it yields CSASGGYNTEAFF. V is TRBV20-1 and J is TRBJ1-1; possible D gene TRBD1, 5 bases. CDR1 and CDR2 from the germline V gene are DFQATT and SNEGSKA (reference sequence). V gave up 3 bases and J gave up 2 bases, with 10 bases separating them. CDR3 length: 13 residues.

At least ten counts were recorded for this clonotype. The gene calls are TRBV20-1 and TRBJ2-1; possibly TRBD1 for D (5 bases). Trimming stripped 1 base from V and 3 bases from J, with 16 bases between. CDR3 length equals 16 residues. Per germline, CDR1 DFQATT and CDR2 SNEGSKA (reference sequence). In DNA form, the CDR3 reads TGCAGTGCTAGAGTACCAGGGTTAATTTACTACAATGAGCAGTTCTTC. It is translated as CSARVPGLIYYNEQFF.

The CDR3 region has the DNA TGTGCCAGCAGCTTATTATTATTTGGACTCCAAGAGACCCAGTACTTC. The encoded protein is CASSLLLFGLQETQYF. The V call is TRBV11-2, the J call TRBJ2-5; TRBD2 might be the D (5 bases). CDR3 length: 16 residues. Per the germline V gene, CDR1 is SGHAT and CDR2 is FQNNGV. The V gene lost 2 bases and the J gene lost 1 base, with 14 bases spanning the gap.

This clonotype was seen only a few times. V gene TRBV11-1 combines with J gene TRBJ1-6; D possibly corresponds to TRBD1 (5 bases). The CDR3 length is 15 residues. Trimming cost V 2 bases and J 7 bases, with 12 bases left between them. Germline loops: CDR1 SGHAT, CDR2 FQDESV (reference sequence). The CDR3 DNA reads TGTGCCAGCAGCTTAACGGGGGGAAGGAATTCACCCCTCCACTTT. Protein sequence: CASSLTGGRNSPLHF. The complete variable domain, with remaining parts taken from reference TRBV11-1 and TRBJ1-6, reads EAEVAQSPRYKITEKSQAVAFWCDPISGHATLYWYRQILGQGPELLVQFQDESVVDDSQLPKDRFSAERLKGVDSTLKIQPAELGDSAMYLCASSLTGGRNSPLHFGNGTRLTVT.

CDR3 region: CASSPYGTSLNQPQHF. As DNA, the CDR3 is TGCGCCAGCAGCCCTTACGGGACCTCTCTCAATCAGCCCCAGCATTTT. The rearrangement joins TRBV4-1 to TRBJ1-5; possibly TRBD1 for D (5 bases). CDR3 length: 16 amino acids. Trimming pared 4 bases from V and 3 bases from J, leaving 16 bases between. The V gene's germline CDR1 is MGHRA and CDR2 YSYEKL.